This entry describes one T cell receptor beta chain. The data belong to a study of blood T cell repertoires in COVID-19. The protocol was immunoSEQ multiplex PCR, while the TCRdb copy is restricted to in-frame clones and leaves out a portion. The sample has approximately 70,000 clones, over 75% seen once. This sequence originates from a man aged 40-55 years with COVID-19, enrolled during active disease. Sequences were obtained from peripheral blood.

DNA for the CDR3: TGTGCCAGCAGTGACCATCGACCTCACAGGGGCCGACAAAATCAGCCCCAGCATTTT. Protein product: CASSDHRPHRGRQNQPQHF. This chain connects TRBV6-4 to TRBJ1-5; TRBD1 agrees at 7 bases. V lost 2 bases and J lost 4; bases outside the gene matches: 17. This CDR3 contains 19 residues. CDR1 is MRHNA, CDR2 SNTAGT, per germline.